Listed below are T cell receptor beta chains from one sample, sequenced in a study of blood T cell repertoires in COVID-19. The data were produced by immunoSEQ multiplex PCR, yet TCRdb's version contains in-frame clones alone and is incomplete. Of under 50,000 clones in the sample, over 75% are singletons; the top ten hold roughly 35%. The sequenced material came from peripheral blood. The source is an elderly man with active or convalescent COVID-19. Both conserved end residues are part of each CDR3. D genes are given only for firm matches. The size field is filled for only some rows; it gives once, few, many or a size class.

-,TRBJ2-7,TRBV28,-,TGTGCCAGCAGCTCGACCTCCCCCTCGATGTCGGACATCTCCTACGAGCAGTACTTC,CASSSTSPSMSDISYEQYF
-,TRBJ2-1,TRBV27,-,TGTGCCAGCAGTTTAGACAGGTACAATGAGCAGTTCTTC,CASSLDRYNEQFF
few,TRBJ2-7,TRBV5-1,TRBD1,TGCGCCAGCAGCCAGCTTTCGCCCGGGGACAGCTCCTACGAGCAGTACTTC,CASSQLSPGDSSYEQYF
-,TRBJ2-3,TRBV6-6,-,TGTGCCAGCAGAGAGGACACCACAGATACGCAGTATTTT,CASREDTTDTQYF
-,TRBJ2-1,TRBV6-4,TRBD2,TGTGCCAGCAGTGCCGGGACTACCGGGAATGAGCAGTTCTTC,CASSAGTTGNEQFF
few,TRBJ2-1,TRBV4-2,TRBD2,TGTGCCAGCAGCCCTCGACTAGCGGGGGGGTTTTACAATGAGCAGTTCTTC,CASSPRLAGGFYNEQFF
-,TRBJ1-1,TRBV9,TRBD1,TGTGCCAGCGGGACAGGGAACACTGAAGCTTTCTTT,CASGTGNTEAFF
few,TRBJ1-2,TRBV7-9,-,TGTGCCAGCAGCCCGAAGGGGTATCCCGTCTCTGGCTACACCTTC,CASSPKGYPVSGYTF
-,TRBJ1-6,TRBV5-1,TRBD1,TGCGCCAGCAGCTCCGGGACAGGGGGAGATAATTCACCCCTCCACTTT,CASSSGTGGDNSPLHF
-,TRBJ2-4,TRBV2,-,TGTGCCAGCAGTGACAGGAGGGTCAAAAACATTCAGTACTTC,CASSDRRVKNIQYF